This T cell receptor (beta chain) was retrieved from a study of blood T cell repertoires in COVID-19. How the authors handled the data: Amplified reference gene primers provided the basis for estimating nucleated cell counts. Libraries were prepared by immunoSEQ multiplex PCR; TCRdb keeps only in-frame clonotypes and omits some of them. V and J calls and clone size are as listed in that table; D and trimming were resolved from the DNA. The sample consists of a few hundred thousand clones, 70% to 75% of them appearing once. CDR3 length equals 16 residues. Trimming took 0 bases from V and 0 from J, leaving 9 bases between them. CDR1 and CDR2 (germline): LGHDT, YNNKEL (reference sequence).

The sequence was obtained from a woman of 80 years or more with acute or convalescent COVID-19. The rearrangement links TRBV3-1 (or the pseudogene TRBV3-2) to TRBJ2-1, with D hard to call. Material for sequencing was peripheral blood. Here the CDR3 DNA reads TGTGCCAGCAGCCAAGAGTCCAGAAGCTCCTACAATGAGCAGTTCTTC. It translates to CASSQESRSSYNEQFF.